A single sample is the source of the 30 T cell receptor beta chains below, sequenced in a study of regulatory T cells in long-lasting Graves disease. The time point here: newly diagnosed GD, antithyroid drugs for less than 3 months. Following extraction of RNA from PBMCs, that RNA was used to make the TCR library. CDR3-region Arm-PCR and iRepertoire HTBI primers produced the TCR beta libraries. Via MiXCR, TCRdb re-called the multiplex PCR reads, giving one row per CDR3 protein. This table holds some 460,000 distinct CDR3 sequences, about a sixth found once. The same data also contributed to another study, on T cells in Graves' hyperthyroidism and ophthalmopathy.

The material was peripheral blood mononuclear cells (PBMCs), obtained at new diagnosis, from a patient treated with antithyroid drugs. These receptors originate from a man aged 40-49 years with Graves disease.

This clonotype was counted ten times or more. The genes are TRBV6-5 and TRBJ2-5; no clear D. The CDR3 length is 14 residues. V lost 0 bases and J 2 bases, leaving 7 bases between the germline ends. Germline V gene lookup returns CDR1 MNHEY and CDR2 SVGAGI. CDR3: CASSYSGVQETQYF. CDR3 DNA sequence: TGTGCCAGCAGTTACTCCGGAGTTCAAGAGACCCAGTACTTC.

In this sample, this clonotype turned up a few times. The rearrangement joins TRBV10-3 to TRBJ2-2, with TRBD1 as a possible D gene (6 bases). Germline CDR1 is ENHRY and CDR2 is SYGVKD. The V gene lost 6 bases and the J gene lost 7 bases, with 12 bases spanning the gap. The CDR3 has 13 amino acids. CDR3 DNA sequence: TGTGCCATCAGCGACAGGAGTGGCGGGGAGCTGTTTTTT. Protein: CAISDRSGGELFF.

There are many counts of this clonotype. The V gene is TRBV28, the J gene TRBJ1-5; D may be TRBD1 (5 bases). Per the germline V gene, CDR1 is MDHEN and CDR2 is SYDVKM. CDR3 length: 21 residues. The V end was cut by 1 base, the J end by 0 bases, with 25 bases between. In DNA, the CDR3 is TGTGCCAGCAGTTTATATCCCCTGCAGGGTAGGAAGGCTTATAGCAATCAGCCCCAGCATTTT. Amino acid sequence: CASSLYPLQGRKAYSNQPQHF.

This clonotype showed up many times. The CDR3 DNA reads TGTGCCAGCAGCTTGGGGCCCGAACAGGGTTGGACCGGGGAGCTGTTTTTT. Translated, it gives CASSLGPEQGWTGELFF. V usage is TRBV5-6 and J usage is TRBJ2-2; tentative D call: TRBD1 (6 bases). CDR3 length: 17 amino acids. With 0 bases removed from V and 5 bases from J, the gap between germline ends came to 17 bases. The V gene's germline CDR1 is SGHDT and CDR2 YYEEEE.

In its sample, this clonotype was seen many times. V gene TRBV5-4 combines with J gene TRBJ2-2, with 8 bases aligning to TRBD2. This CDR3 is built from 14 residues. Losses at the gene ends were 1 base for V and 5 bases for J; bases not matched to a gene: 1. From germline, CDR1 is SGHNT and CDR2 YYREEE (reference sequence). The CDR3 nucleotides are TGTGCCAGCAGCTTGCGGGGGGGGACCGGGGAGCTGTTTTTT. This encodes CASSLRGGTGELFF.

This clonotype was counted many times. V gene TRBV7-8 combines with J gene TRBJ2-7, with TRBD2 as a possible D gene (5 bases). The CDR3 totals 14 residues. Between the trimmed V and J ends, which lost 1 base and 4 bases, there was a span of 11 bases. Germline V gene sequence: CDR1 SGHVS, CDR2 FQNEAQ. The CDR3 nucleotides read TGTGCCAGCAGCTTAGGGGAGTTCGGGTACGAGCAGTACTTC. Its protein product is CASSLGEFGYEQYF.

Worth noting for this clonotype: This sequence may be a read error, since a much larger clone differs from it by one base. The chain uses TRBV3-1 and TRBJ2-7; D is uncertain. Germline V gives CDR1 LGHDT, CDR2 YNNKEL (reference sequence). This CDR3 spans 13 amino acids. CDR3 in amino acids: CASSPTAHYERYF. CDR3 DNA sequence: TGTGCCAGCAGCCCGACCGCACACTACGAGCGGTACTTC.

At least ten counts were recorded for this clonotype. The chain carries TRBV11-2 and TRBJ2-5, with a weak D call TRBD2 (5 bases). From germline, CDR1 is SGHAT and CDR2 FQNNGV. V was trimmed by 4 bases and J by 5 bases, leaving 23 bases between them. The CDR3 extends over 17 amino acids. The CDR3 reads CASSYKKVVGVVETQYF. The CDR3, as DNA: TGTGCCAGCAGCTACAAAAAAGTCGTCGGGGTCGTTGAGACCCAGTACTTC.

This clonotype came up many times. The genes are TRBV27 and TRBJ2-1; 7 bases align to TRBD2. Trimming took 8 bases from V and 3 from J; bases not matched to a gene: 10. Germline V gene data show CDR1 as MNHEY and CDR2 as SMNVEV (reference sequence). The CDR3 loop spans 15 amino acids. CDR3 amino acids: CASGSGWGGYNEQFF. The CDR3 bases are TGTGCCAGCGGTTCCGGATGGGGGGGCTACAATGAGCAGTTCTTC.

A few counts support this clonotype. The chain couples TRBV4-2 to TRBJ2-1; 7 nucleotides align to TRBD2. The V gene end was trimmed by 3 bases and the J gene end by 4 bases; junction bases not matched to a gene: 6. Germline values: CDR1 LGHNA, CDR2 YNFKEQ. The length of the CDR3 is 15 residues. The CDR3 DNA reads TGTGCCAGCAGCCAGCCGGCTAGCGGATACAATGAGCAGTTCTTC. This translates into CASSQPASGYNEQFF.

This clonotype has a count of ten or more. The J gene is TRBJ1-1, the V gene TRBV20-1; no firm D call. Germline V gene sequence: CDR1 DFQATT, CDR2 SNEGSKA (reference sequence). The CDR3 loop spans 15 amino acids. V shed 4 bases and J shed 0 bases, with 15 bases lying between them. The CDR3 is CSATFPGIMNTEAFF. The DNA of the CDR3 is TGCAGTGCTACTTTTCCGGGCATAATGAACACTGAAGCTTTCTTT.

This clonotype turned up a few times. J is TRBJ2-2 and V is TRBV15; 8 bases match TRBD2. J lost 6 bases, V lost 8 bases, and 11 bases had no gene match. CDR3 length: 15 residues. The germline V gene encodes CDR1 LNHNV and CDR2 YYDKDF (reference sequence). For the CDR3, the DNA is TGTGCCACCTCCTCAGGGACTAGAGATCCCGGGGAGCTGTTTTTT. Translating gives CATSSGTRDPGELFF. The variable domain in full, with the rest retrieved from reference TRBV15 and TRBJ2-2, is DAMVIQNPRYQVTQFGKPVTLSCSQTLNHNVMYWYQQKSSQAPKLLFHYYDKDFNNEADTPDNFQSRRPNTSFCFLDIRSPGLGDTAMYLCATSSGTRDPGELFFGEGSRLTVL.

The sample holds many counts of this clonotype. The CDR3 loop is CASSNLKNTEAFF. The CDR3 DNA is TGCGCCAGCAGCAATTTAAAGAACACTGAAGCTTTCTTT. The chain uses TRBV5-1 and TRBJ1-1; D unclear. The CDR3 totals 13 residues. Germline lookup yields CDR1 SGHRS and CDR2 YFSETQ. V lost 4 bases and J lost 1, with 8 bases in between.

This clonotype was observed a single time. A far larger clone is a single base away, which makes a read error likely. J is TRBJ2-3 and V is TRBV11-2; D not certain. Germline values: CDR1 SGHAT, CDR2 FQNNGV. The CDR3 is 14 residues long. Trimming took 3 bases from V and 1 from J, leaving 8 bases between them. The CDR3 is CASSLTWRTDTQYF. CDR3 nucleotides: TGTGCCAGCAGCTTGACATGGCGCACAGATACGCAGTATTTT.

This clonotype showed up many times. The chain carries TRBV20-1 and TRBJ2-5; 7 bases match TRBD2. Trimming took 1 base from V and 4 from J; bases not matched to a gene: 9. In germline, CDR1 is DFQATT, CDR2 SNEGSKA (reference sequence). This CDR3 spans 15 amino acids. The CDR3 is CSARGGILATETQYF. CDR3 bases: TGCAGTGCTAGAGGGGGGATACTAGCGACAGAGACCCAGTACTTC.

This clonotype came up many times. The V and J genes are TRBV30 and TRBJ1-1; TRBD1 matches 8 bases. The CDR3 runs 15 residues. Germline loops: CDR1 GTSNPN, CDR2 SVGIG (reference sequence). The V gene end was trimmed by 1 base and the J gene end by 5 bases; junction bases not matched to a gene: 9. CDR3 in DNA: TGTGCCTGGAGTGATCCTGACAGGGGAGGTACTGAAGCTTTCTTT. Its translation is CAWSDPDRGGTEAFF.

Many counts were recorded for this clonotype. The chain has TRBV12-3 or TRBV12-4 and TRBJ2-7, with TRBD1 matching over 10 bases. This CDR3 is 14 amino acids long. Losses at the gene ends were 5 bases for V and 4 bases for J; bases not matched to a gene: 5. The CDR3 sequence is CASSLTGQGYEQYF. The DNA of the CDR3 is TGTGCCAGCAGTCTGACGGGACAGGGGTACGAGCAGTACTTC.

The sample holds many counts of this clonotype. V usage is TRBV12-3 or TRBV12-4 and J usage is TRBJ2-3; tentative D call: TRBD1 (5 bases). CDR3 length: 12 residues. The V gene lost 4 bases and the J gene lost 11 bases, with 13 bases spanning the gap. The CDR3 here is CASSSPAGRQYF. The CDR3 nucleotides read TGTGCCAGCAGTTCTCCGGCAGGGCGGCAGTATTTT.

This clonotype came up many times. The chain has TRBV12-3 or TRBV12-4 and TRBJ2-2; possibly TRBD1 for D (6 bases). The CDR3 runs 16 residues. Trimming cost V 7 bases and J 2 bases, with 17 bases left between them. The CDR3 DNA reads as TGTGCCAGCACCCGCCAGGGGACGGACAACACCGGGGAGCTGTTTTTT. Its protein is CASTRQGTDNTGELFF.

The genes are TRBV20-1 and TRBJ2-7; D is perhaps TRBD2 (6 bases). The DNA end lines up better with TRBJ2-1; the J call may be wrong. The CDR3 runs to 13 residues. CDR1 and CDR2 (germline): DFQATT, SNEGSKA (reference sequence). CDR3 coding DNA: TGCAGTGCTAGAGGGGGCGCGGGGTCGGAGCAGTTCTTC. Translated: CSARGGAGSEQFF.

This clonotype was seen ten or more times. The rearrangement uses TRBV12-3 or TRBV12-4 and TRBJ2-7; perhaps TRBD1 as D (6 bases). CDR3 length: 13 amino acids. Trimming left V 7 bases short and J 7 bases short, with 17 bases between. In DNA, the CDR3 is TGTGCCAGCACCGCTAAGACAGGCCTGGAGCAGTACTTC. It specifies CASTAKTGLEQYF.

This clonotype has just one count. This sequence joins TRBV15 and TRBJ2-3; D is unresolved. CDR1 is LNHNV and CDR2 is YYDKDF in the germline V gene (reference sequence). The CDR3 runs to 13 residues. The V and J ends lost 4 bases and 2 bases respectively, with 7 bases between them. The CDR3 region is CATSTYLTDTQYF. The CDR3, as DNA: TGTGCCACCAGCACTTACCTCACAGATACGCAGTATTTT.

This clonotype was counted many times. The V call is TRBV28, the J call TRBJ2-3; TRBD1 aligns across 9 bases. Germline CDR1 is MDHEN and CDR2 is SYDVKM. V lost 5 bases, J lost 4 bases, and 10 bases stayed unmatched. The CDR3 extends over 16 amino acids. CDR3 sequence (DNA): TGTGCCAGCAGTCTTCTACCGGGACAGGGCCCAGATACGCAGTATTTT. Protein: CASSLLPGQGPDTQYF.

This chain links TRBV19 with TRBJ2-4; no definite D call. CDR1 is LNHDA and CDR2 is SQIVND in the germline V gene (reference sequence). The CDR3 extends over 14 amino acids. With 3 bases removed from V and 6 bases from J, the gap between germline ends came to 12 bases. The CDR3 loop is CASSMKAGGNIQYF. CDR3 bases: TGTGCCAGTAGTATGAAGGCAGGCGGAAACATTCAGTACTTC.

Remarks on this clonotype: This may arise from a read error, as a much more abundant clone is one base away. The chain has TRBV20-1 and TRBJ1-1; the D gene is possibly TRBD1 (6 bases). V lost 7 bases to trimming and J lost 3 bases, with 21 bases between them. From germline, CDR1 is DFQATT and CDR2 SNEGSKA (reference sequence). CDR3 size: 15 residues. This chain's CDR3 is CSEGRGRGMHTEAFF. CDR3 in DNA: TGCAGTGAAGGGAGGGGGAGAGGGATGCACACTGAAGCTTTCTTT.

This clonotype came up a few times. The chain combines TRBV27 with TRBJ2-7; 8 nucleotides align to TRBD2. Germline-derived CDR1 and CDR2 are MNHEY and SMNVEV (reference sequence). The CDR3 sequence is 15 residues long. The V gene end was trimmed by 7 bases and the J gene end by 3 bases; junction bases not matched to a gene: 11. The CDR3, as DNA: TGTGCCAGCATTCCTAAAGCGGGAGTGGTCTACGAGCAGTACTTC. Its translation is CASIPKAGVVYEQYF.

This clonotype occurred many times. The chain joins TRBV12-3 or TRBV12-4 to TRBJ1-2; D perhaps matches TRBD1 (5 bases). The CDR3 loop spans 15 amino acids. V dropped 3 bases and J dropped 8 bases, with 19 bases sitting between them. The CDR3 bases are TGTGCCAGCAGTTTCCCCTCGGGGAGGGGAGGAGGCTACACCTTC. Its translation: CASSFPSGRGGGYTF.

This clonotype was recorded many times. This chain joins TRBV9 and TRBJ2-1, with D maybe TRBD1 (6 bases). The CDR3 is 15 amino acids. Germline assignment: CDR1 SGDLS and CDR2 YYNGEE. Trimming took off 3 bases at V and 3 bases at J, with 13 bases between the two ends. This CDR3 is CASSDSGVFYNEQFF. CDR3 sequence (DNA): TGTGCCAGCAGCGACTCAGGGGTGTTCTACAATGAGCAGTTCTTC.

The DNA for the CDR3 is TGTGCCAGCAGCCGTTACGCAGGGGTGAACACTGAAGCTTTCTTT. Residues: CASSRYAGVNTEAFF. The chain employs TRBV6-1 and TRBJ1-1, with D possibly matching TRBD1 (6 bases). CDR3 length: 15 amino acids. Germline CDR1 MNHNS, CDR2 SASEGT. Between the trimmed V and J ends, which lost 6 bases and 0 bases, there was a span of 14 bases.

This clonotype was recorded at least ten times. V usage is TRBV28 and J usage is TRBJ2-3; D ambiguous. This CDR3 has 13 amino acids. Germline V gives CDR1 MDHEN, CDR2 SYDVKM. The V gene lost 7 bases and the J gene lost 5 bases, with 13 bases spanning the gap. The CDR3 is CASKDPERDTQYF. In nucleotides, the CDR3 is TGTGCCAGCAAAGACCCAGAACGAGATACGCAGTATTTT.